The clone carrying this TCR beta chain was counted a few times. Its matching antigen is unknown. The data originate from a study of T cell repertoires in cytomegalovirus infection. TCRdb fed the reads into MiXCR, producing one record per CDR3 protein. The data hold over 150,000 distinct CDR3 sequences, with roughly a sixth observed a single time. Study-wide results and limits: HLA-C-restricted CMV-specific TCR beta clonotypes prevailed in the ex vivo response.

The sequence was collected from a human donor in good health (CMV status not recorded). Some clones in this sample may be carry-over from other donors' samples. The sequencing input was CD8+ T cells from PBMCs.

The chain's CDR3 is CASTRGRSGNEQFF. The DNA for the CDR3 is TGTGCCAGTACCCGGGGGAGGAGCGGCAATGAGCAGTTCTTC. This chain joins TRBV7-2 and TRBJ2-1, with TRBD2 as a possible D gene (6 bases). Germline V gene data show CDR1 as SGHTA and CDR2 as FQGNSA. The CDR3 loop spans 14 amino acids. V was cut by 9 bases and J by 6 bases, with 18 bases left in between.